Listed below are T cell receptor beta chains from one sample, sequenced in a study of naive and memory T cell subsets. TCRdb re-derived calls from the 5' RACE reads in MiXCR, one entry per CDR3 protein. The sample holds approximately 24,000 distinct CDR3 sequences, around a quarter seen once. The receptors were gathered from a female donor in good health. Each CDR3 is given with its conserved first and last residue. D genes are given only for firm matches. Expanded clones get a size class; other rows say once, few or many, or leave the size out.

d_call: -
v_call: TRBV20-1
j_call: TRBJ1-3
cdr3_length: 14
clone_size: medium-sized
cdr3_nt: TGCAGTGCTAGAGATATGGACAGAGGAAACACCATATATTTT
cdr3_aa: CSARDMDRGNTIYF

d_call: -
v_call: TRBV20-1
j_call: TRBJ2-3
cdr3_length: 15
clone_size: many
cdr3_nt: TGCAGTGCAAAATGGACAGTGCGTACTTGGGATACGCAGTATTTT
cdr3_aa: CSAKWTVRTWDTQYF

d_call: -
v_call: TRBV7-2
j_call: TRBJ2-1
cdr3_length: 16
clone_size: few
cdr3_nt: TGTGCCAGCAGTTCGGGGCGGTTTGAGGCCTACAATGAGCAGTTCTTC
cdr3_aa: CASSSGRFEAYNEQFF

d_call: TRBD1
v_call: TRBV11-2
j_call: TRBJ2-7
cdr3_length: 15
clone_size: medium-sized
cdr3_nt: TGTGCCAGCAGCTACACCGGGACAGGGGCGGACGAGCAGTACTTC
cdr3_aa: CASSYTGTGADEQYF

d_call: TRBD1
v_call: TRBV5-6
j_call: TRBJ2-6
cdr3_length: 16
clone_size: medium-sized
cdr3_nt: TGTGCCAGCAGCCATACAGGGGCGGCTGGGGCCAACGTCCTGACTTTC
cdr3_aa: CASSHTGAAGANVLTF

d_call: -
v_call: TRBV12-3/TRBV12-4
j_call: TRBJ2-4
cdr3_length: 13
clone_size: medium-sized
cdr3_nt: TGTGCCTCAGGGAAGGGGGCCAAAAACATTCAGTACTTC
cdr3_aa: CASGKGAKNIQYF

d_call: -
v_call: TRBV27
j_call: TRBJ2-3
cdr3_length: 16
clone_size: -
cdr3_nt: TGTGCCAGCAGTTTAGGTGGAGGCCTCGGCACAGATACGCAGTATTTT
cdr3_aa: CASSLGGGLGTDTQYF

d_call: TRBD2
v_call: TRBV6-5
j_call: TRBJ2-1
cdr3_length: 17
clone_size: few
cdr3_nt: TGTGCCAGCAGTTACCGATTACTAGCGGGGGCCCCCGGGGAGCAGTTCTTC
cdr3_aa: CASSYRLLAGAPGEQFF

d_call: -
v_call: TRBV9
j_call: TRBJ2-1
cdr3_length: 11
clone_size: medium-sized
cdr3_nt: TGTGCCAGCAGCGTAGCTAATGAGCAGTTCTTC
cdr3_aa: CASSVANEQFF

d_call: TRBD2
v_call: TRBV20-1
j_call: TRBJ2-1
cdr3_length: 15
clone_size: -
cdr3_nt: TGCAGTGCTGCTCCGTTAGCGGGAGACTACAATGAGCAGTTCTTC
cdr3_aa: CSAAPLAGDYNEQFF

d_call: -
v_call: TRBV5-1
j_call: TRBJ2-5
cdr3_length: 15
clone_size: few
cdr3_nt: TGCGCCAGCAGTGGGTCCGCGTCCGGAGCAGAGACCCAGTACTTC
cdr3_aa: CASSGSASGAETQYF

d_call: -
v_call: TRBV18
j_call: TRBJ1-1
cdr3_length: 15
clone_size: many
cdr3_nt: TGTGCCAGCTCACCCGCTGCGTACATGGACACTGAAGCTTTCTTT
cdr3_aa: CASSPAAYMDTEAFF

d_call: TRBD2
v_call: TRBV6-6
j_call: TRBJ2-1
cdr3_length: 13
clone_size: -
cdr3_nt: TGTGCCAGCAGAAGTGGGGGGAGGGATGAGCAGTTCTTC
cdr3_aa: CASRSGGRDEQFF

d_call: -
v_call: TRBV18
j_call: TRBJ2-7
cdr3_length: 13
clone_size: many
cdr3_nt: TGTGCCAGCTCACCACCAAACTCCTACGAGCAGTACTTC
cdr3_aa: CASSPPNSYEQYF

d_call: TRBD2
v_call: TRBV10-3
j_call: TRBJ2-5
cdr3_length: 18
clone_size: -
cdr3_nt: TGTGCCATCAGTGACCCGAGGGGACTAGCGGGGCTCCAAGAGACCCAGTACTTC
cdr3_aa: CAISDPRGLAGLQETQYF

d_call: TRBD2
v_call: TRBV10-3
j_call: TRBJ2-1
cdr3_length: 14
clone_size: many
cdr3_nt: TGTGCCATCAGTGAGCGGGAGGGCCGTGAGGAGCAGTTCTTC
cdr3_aa: CAISEREGREEQFF

d_call: -
v_call: TRBV29-1
j_call: TRBJ2-3
cdr3_length: 10
clone_size: -
cdr3_nt: TGCAGCGTTGGGAAGGAGACGCAGTATTTT
cdr3_aa: CSVGKETQYF

d_call: -
v_call: TRBV29-1
j_call: TRBJ1-2
cdr3_length: 15
clone_size: few
cdr3_nt: TGCAGCGTTGAAGATCTTTTTAGGGGAAGCTATGGCTACACCTTC
cdr3_aa: CSVEDLFRGSYGYTF

d_call: -
v_call: TRBV7-2
j_call: TRBJ2-2
cdr3_length: 17
clone_size: medium-sized
cdr3_nt: TGTGCCAGCAGCCGGACAAGGACAGCAGGATGGATGGGGGAGCTGTTTTTT
cdr3_aa: CASSRTRTAGWMGELFF

d_call: TRBD1
v_call: TRBV12-3/TRBV12-4
j_call: TRBJ1-2
cdr3_length: 13
clone_size: medium-sized
cdr3_nt: TGTGCCAGCCGTCAGGGGGCGGGGAGTGGCTACACCTTC
cdr3_aa: CASRQGAGSGYTF

d_call: -
v_call: TRBV29-1
j_call: TRBJ2-6
cdr3_length: 13
clone_size: many
cdr3_nt: TGCAGCGTTGGAGGGACAGGGGCCAACGTCCTGACTTTC
cdr3_aa: CSVGGTGANVLTF

d_call: -
v_call: TRBV7-3
j_call: TRBJ2-1
cdr3_length: 14
clone_size: few
cdr3_nt: TGTGCCAGCAGCTTAACGGCCGCCGACAATGAGCAGTTCTTC
cdr3_aa: CASSLTAADNEQFF

d_call: -
v_call: TRBV27
j_call: TRBJ2-5
cdr3_length: 11
clone_size: many
cdr3_nt: TGTGCCAGCAGTTTCCAAGAGACCCAGTACTTC
cdr3_aa: CASSFQETQYF

d_call: -
v_call: TRBV7-3
j_call: TRBJ1-1
cdr3_length: 14
clone_size: many
cdr3_nt: TGTGCCAGCAGCTTAAATTCAGGGTCAACTGAAGCTTTCTTT
cdr3_aa: CASSLNSGSTEAFF

d_call: -
v_call: TRBV5-5
j_call: TRBJ2-4
cdr3_length: 16
clone_size: few
cdr3_nt: TGTGCCAGCAGCTTGGCAGGGGAAGGGTTCAAAAACATTCAGTACTTC
cdr3_aa: CASSLAGEGFKNIQYF

d_call: -
v_call: TRBV2
j_call: TRBJ1-4
cdr3_length: 13
clone_size: many
cdr3_nt: TGTGCCAGCAGTGGGACTCCTAGGGAAAAACTGTTTTTT
cdr3_aa: CASSGTPREKLFF

d_call: TRBD1
v_call: TRBV20-1
j_call: TRBJ2-1
cdr3_length: 14
clone_size: few
cdr3_nt: TGCAGTGCTATTCCGGGACAGCTCGACAATGAGCAGTTCTTC
cdr3_aa: CSAIPGQLDNEQFF

d_call: -
v_call: TRBV7-2
j_call: TRBJ2-7
cdr3_length: 13
clone_size: many
cdr3_nt: TGTGCCAGCAGCTTAATTGTGGGGAACGAGCAGTACTTC
cdr3_aa: CASSLIVGNEQYF

d_call: -
v_call: TRBV6-5
j_call: TRBJ1-2
cdr3_length: 14
clone_size: -
cdr3_nt: TGTGCCAGCAGTCGACTAAATCTATGGGATGGCTACACCTTC
cdr3_aa: CASSRLNLWDGYTF

d_call: -
v_call: TRBV20-1
j_call: TRBJ2-3
cdr3_length: 14
clone_size: -
cdr3_nt: TGCAGTGCTAGTGGATGGATTAGCACAGATACGCAGTATTTT
cdr3_aa: CSASGWISTDTQYF

d_call: -
v_call: TRBV11-2
j_call: TRBJ1-1
cdr3_length: 16
clone_size: many
cdr3_nt: TGTGCCAGCAGCTCCGTTCAAATCAGGGTTAGGACTGAAGCTTTCTTT
cdr3_aa: CASSSVQIRVRTEAFF

d_call: -
v_call: TRBV20-1
j_call: TRBJ1-3
cdr3_length: 16
clone_size: -
cdr3_nt: TGCAGTGCTAGAGATCCCATGTCCCACTCTGGAAACACCATATATTTT
cdr3_aa: CSARDPMSHSGNTIYF

d_call: -
v_call: TRBV6-5
j_call: TRBJ1-1
cdr3_length: 15
clone_size: -
cdr3_nt: TGTGCCAGCAGTTCCAGACAGACCTTGAACACTGAAGCTTTCTTT
cdr3_aa: CASSSRQTLNTEAFF

d_call: TRBD1
v_call: TRBV29-1
j_call: TRBJ2-7
cdr3_length: 14
clone_size: -
cdr3_nt: TGCAGCGTTGATGATGGGACAGGGACCTACGAGCAGTACTTC
cdr3_aa: CSVDDGTGTYEQYF

d_call: -
v_call: TRBV20-1
j_call: TRBJ1-5
cdr3_length: 13
clone_size: few
cdr3_nt: TGCAGTGCTAGGGGGGGCGGCGGTCAGCCCCAGCATTTT
cdr3_aa: CSARGGGGQPQHF

d_call: TRBD2
v_call: TRBV5-6
j_call: TRBJ2-1
cdr3_length: 17
clone_size: -
cdr3_nt: TGTGCCAGCAGCTTGAGTGCGACTAGCATGGGAGGCAATGAGCAGTTCTTC
cdr3_aa: CASSLSATSMGGNEQFF

d_call: -
v_call: TRBV10-3
j_call: TRBJ2-1
cdr3_length: 14
clone_size: -
cdr3_nt: TGTGCCATCAGTGAGGAGGGGTTCTACAATGAGCAGTTCTTC
cdr3_aa: CAISEEGFYNEQFF

d_call: -
v_call: TRBV7-2
j_call: TRBJ1-2
cdr3_length: 15
clone_size: few
cdr3_nt: TGTGCCAGCAGCCCACAGGGATGGGCTAACTATGGCTACACCTTC
cdr3_aa: CASSPQGWANYGYTF

d_call: TRBD1
v_call: TRBV7-3
j_call: TRBJ1-1
cdr3_length: 14
clone_size: many
cdr3_nt: TGTGCCAGCAGCTTAACTGGACAGGGACCTGAAGCTTTCTTT
cdr3_aa: CASSLTGQGPEAFF

d_call: -
v_call: TRBV20-1
j_call: TRBJ1-4
cdr3_length: 16
clone_size: medium-sized
cdr3_nt: TGCAGTGCTGCAGACCCAAGGACAGCCCTTAATGAAAAACTGTTTTTT
cdr3_aa: CSAADPRTALNEKLFF

d_call: -
v_call: TRBV20-1
j_call: TRBJ1-4
cdr3_length: 14
clone_size: few
cdr3_nt: TGCAGTGCCAACGACATTGGAAGTAATGAAAAACTGTTTTTT
cdr3_aa: CSANDIGSNEKLFF

d_call: TRBD2
v_call: TRBV20-1
j_call: TRBJ2-1
cdr3_length: 14
clone_size: -
cdr3_nt: TGCAGTGCTAGAGAGAGACTAGCAATAAATGAGCAGTTCTTC
cdr3_aa: CSARERLAINEQFF

d_call: -
v_call: TRBV11-2
j_call: TRBJ2-4
cdr3_length: 15
clone_size: -
cdr3_nt: TGTGCCAGCAGCCGAGGAGAGGGGGGCAAAAACATTCAGTACTTC
cdr3_aa: CASSRGEGGKNIQYF

d_call: TRBD1
v_call: TRBV6-5
j_call: TRBJ1-5
cdr3_length: 14
clone_size: -
cdr3_nt: TGTGCCAGCAGTAGGGACAGAAGCAATCAGCCCCAGCATTTT
cdr3_aa: CASSRDRSNQPQHF

d_call: -
v_call: TRBV29-1
j_call: TRBJ2-1
cdr3_length: 13
clone_size: many
cdr3_nt: TGCAGCGTAAGGCATAGGGGGGAGAATGAGCAGTTCTTC
cdr3_aa: CSVRHRGENEQFF

d_call: -
v_call: TRBV20-1
j_call: TRBJ1-5
cdr3_length: 13
clone_size: few
cdr3_nt: TGCAGTGCGCAGCCCTATAGCAATCAGCCCCAGCATTTT
cdr3_aa: CSAQPYSNQPQHF

d_call: TRBD2
v_call: TRBV11-3
j_call: TRBJ2-3
cdr3_length: 14
clone_size: many
cdr3_nt: TGTGCCAGCAGCTTACGGCGGGGGGAAGATACGCAGTATTTT
cdr3_aa: CASSLRRGEDTQYF

d_call: TRBD2
v_call: TRBV7-2
j_call: TRBJ2-3
cdr3_length: 17
clone_size: many
cdr3_nt: TGTGCCAGCAGCCACGGGGGGGGTAGCGGGAGCACAGATACGCAGTATTTT
cdr3_aa: CASSHGGGSGSTDTQYF

d_call: -
v_call: TRBV29-1
j_call: TRBJ1-2
cdr3_length: 13
clone_size: -
cdr3_nt: TGCAGCGCTAACGGACAGCTAAACTATGGCTACACCTTC
cdr3_aa: CSANGQLNYGYTF

d_call: TRBD2
v_call: TRBV28
j_call: TRBJ2-7
cdr3_length: 11
clone_size: medium-sized
cdr3_nt: TGTGCCAGCAGCGAGCGGGGCGAGCAGTACTTC
cdr3_aa: CASSERGEQYF

d_call: TRBD2
v_call: TRBV15
j_call: TRBJ2-1
cdr3_length: 16
clone_size: -
cdr3_nt: TGTGCCACCAGCAGAGATCTTCCTAGCGGGATAAATGAGCAGTTCTTC
cdr3_aa: CATSRDLPSGINEQFF

d_call: TRBD2
v_call: TRBV3-1
j_call: TRBJ2-3
cdr3_length: 13
clone_size: many
cdr3_nt: TGTGCCAGCAGCCACGGACTAGCAGATACGCAGTATTTT
cdr3_aa: CASSHGLADTQYF

d_call: -
v_call: TRBV12-3/TRBV12-4
j_call: TRBJ2-5
cdr3_length: 15
clone_size: many
cdr3_nt: TGTGCCAACAGTTTAGAGGCCTTAAGACGAGAGACCCAGTACTTC
cdr3_aa: CANSLEALRRETQYF

d_call: -
v_call: TRBV9
j_call: TRBJ2-3
cdr3_length: 11
clone_size: many
cdr3_nt: TGTGCCAGCAGCGCCTCAGATACGCAGTATTTT
cdr3_aa: CASSASDTQYF

d_call: -
v_call: TRBV6-5
j_call: TRBJ2-2
cdr3_length: 16
clone_size: -
cdr3_nt: TGTGCCAGCAGTTCTACTACAGATACGAACACCGGGGAGCTGTTTTTT
cdr3_aa: CASSSTTDTNTGELFF

d_call: TRBD2
v_call: TRBV20-1
j_call: TRBJ2-7
cdr3_length: 14
clone_size: few
cdr3_nt: TGCAGTGCTAGAGGGACTAGCGGGATTGAGGAGCAGTACTTC
cdr3_aa: CSARGTSGIEEQYF

d_call: -
v_call: TRBV11-1
j_call: TRBJ1-3
cdr3_length: 13
clone_size: many
cdr3_nt: TGTGCCAGCAGCTATAGTACTGGAAACACCATATATTTT
cdr3_aa: CASSYSTGNTIYF

d_call: -
v_call: TRBV6-4
j_call: TRBJ1-2
cdr3_length: 13
clone_size: many
cdr3_nt: TGTGCCAGCAGTGACGGAGGGGTCGGTGGCTACACCTTC
cdr3_aa: CASSDGGVGGYTF

d_call: TRBD1
v_call: TRBV5-1
j_call: TRBJ2-5
cdr3_length: 13
clone_size: -
cdr3_nt: TGCGCCAGCAGCCCACAGGGGACGGAGACCCAGTACTTC
cdr3_aa: CASSPQGTETQYF

d_call: TRBD1
v_call: TRBV20-1
j_call: TRBJ2-1
cdr3_length: 14
clone_size: -
cdr3_nt: TGCAGTGCGAAGGCTACAGGGGGTTTCTATGAGCAGTTCTTC
cdr3_aa: CSAKATGGFYEQFF